These 29 T cell receptor beta chains were all obtained from the same sample, sequenced in a study of T-cell reconstitution after alpha-beta-depleted transplantation in children. The TCRbeta library was prepared with unique molecular identifiers. TCRdb recomputed calls from the PCR reads with MiXCR, one row per CDR3 protein. The sample holds around 490,000 distinct CDR3 sequences; roughly 10% are singletons and the top ten take 13% to 15%. Sequencing used PBMCs, mostly from graft donor cells, obtained 180 days after TCRalphabeta/CD19-depleted stem cell transplant. The origin of the receptors is a female patient aged 2-15 years who had a stem cell transplant for aplastic anemia, so the T cells may come from the graft donor.

This chain links TRBV7-2 with TRBJ2-7, with D uncertain. The CDR3 extends over 13 amino acids. V gave up 1 base and J gave up 3 bases, with 7 bases separating them. CDR1 is SGHTA, CDR2 FQGNSA, per germline. The CDR3 region is CASSLVQNYEQYV. CDR3 nucleotides: TGTGCCAGCAGCTTAGTACAGAACTACGAGCAGTACGTC.

The chain is built from TRBV7-6 and TRBJ1-1; 7 positions match TRBD1. The J segment lost 0 bases and the V segment lost 2 bases, leaving 3 bases of the junction unmatched. CDR1 SGHVS and CDR2 FNYEAQ come from the germline V gene. The CDR3 is made up of 15 amino acids. The CDR3 loop is CASSLSGTVNTEAFF. CDR3 DNA sequence: TGTGCCAGCAGCTTATCCGGGACAGTGAACACTGAAGCTTTCTTT.

This clonotype was counted at least ten times. The chain employs TRBV20-1 and TRBJ1-1; 7 nucleotides align to TRBD1. Germline loops: CDR1 DFQATT, CDR2 SNEGSKA (reference sequence). The ends lost 2 bases at V and 4 bases at J; junction bases unmatched: 7. CDR3 length: 14 residues. In DNA, the CDR3 is TGCAGTGCTAGACCCCGGAGGGGGCTCACTGAAGCTTTCTTT. The encoded protein is CSARPRRGLTEAFF.

Only a few counts were recorded for this clonotype. The V gene is TRBV10-3, the J gene TRBJ2-3, with 10 bases identical to TRBD1. The CDR3 totals 14 residues. Germline CDR1 and CDR2: ENHRY and SYGVKD. V lost 7 bases, J lost 1 base, and 2 bases stayed unmatched. CDR3 region: CAITGTGGTDTQYF. As DNA, the CDR3 is TGTGCCATCACCGGGACAGGGGGCACAGATACGCAGTATTTT.

This clonotype was seen many times. The chain uses TRBV4-2 and TRBJ2-1, with 15 bases that match TRBD2. There are 15 residues in the CDR3. Germline trimming cut 6 bases from V and 5 bases from J; bases unmatched to any gene: 2. Germline CDR1 and CDR2: LGHNA and YNFKEQ. The CDR3 region is CASRGLAGGNNEQFF. Here the CDR3 DNA reads TGTGCCAGCAGGGGACTAGCGGGAGGTAACAATGAGCAGTTCTTC.

The CDR3 nucleotides are TGTGCCAGCAGCCAACCCCCGGGACTTTTCACAGATACGCAGTATTTT. As protein: CASSQPPGLFTDTQYF. The chain is built from TRBV7-2 and TRBJ2-3; possible D gene TRBD2, 6 bases. V dropped 5 bases and J dropped 2 bases, with 17 bases sitting between them. CDR1 and CDR2 (germline): SGHTA, FQGNSA. This CDR3 contains 16 residues.

The V and J genes are TRBV12-3 or TRBV12-4 and TRBJ2-2; 7 bases line up with TRBD1. The CDR3 consists of 15 residues. Trimming at V came to 4 bases and at J to 4 bases, leaving 6 bases not matched to a gene. The DNA for the CDR3 is TGTGCCAGCAGTTCCAGGGGGTCGGGCACCGGGGAGCTGTTTTTT. As protein: CASSSRGSGTGELFF.

This clonotype was found many times. V usage is TRBV3-1 and J usage is TRBJ1-5, with 8 nucleotides matching TRBD1. Germline V gene lookup returns CDR1 LGHDT and CDR2 YNNKEL (reference sequence). This CDR3 contains 15 residues. With 5 bases clipped from V and 1 base from J, the junction kept 4 bases outside the gene matches. The CDR3 nucleotides are TGTGCCAGCAGCGGACAGGGTCTGAGCAATCAGCCCCAGCATTTT. It translates to CASSGQGLSNQPQHF.

This clonotype was seen more than once but under ten times. At one of its ends the junction is not consistent with the germline gene, which may arise from a read error. The chain joins TRBV25-1 to TRBJ2-1; tentatively, D is TRBD2 (6 bases). The CDR3 sequence is 14 residues long. Germline V gives CDR1 MGHDK, CDR2 SYGVNS. CDR3 DNA sequence: TGTGCCAGCAGTGAATGGGACTCCAACAATGAGCAGTTCTTC. This sequence encodes CASSEWDSNNEQFF. The full variable domain, its missing parts supplied by reference TRBV25-1 and TRBJ2-1, is EADIYQTPRYLVIGTGKKITLECSQTMGHDKMYWYQQDPGMELHLIHYSYGVNSTEKGDLSSESTVSRIRTEHFPLTLESARPSHTSQYLCASSEWDSNNEQFFGPGTRLTVL.

This clonotype showed up many times. V gene TRBV10-3 combines with J gene TRBJ2-7, with 9 bases lining up with TRBD1. With 6 bases clipped from V and 0 bases from J, the junction kept 9 bases outside the gene matches. Germline V gene lookup returns CDR1 ENHRY and CDR2 SYGVKD. This CDR3 contains 16 residues. The CDR3 coding sequence is TGTGCCATCAGCGCCGGGACAGGGCGGAGCTCCTACGAGCAGTACGTC. This encodes CAISAGTGRSSYEQYV.

This clonotype has at least ten counts. The chain combines TRBV7-2 with TRBJ1-2; D not certain. CDR1 is SGHTA, CDR2 FQGNSA, per germline. V was pared by 5 bases and J by 6 bases, with 16 bases between. The CDR3 runs to 14 residues. As DNA, the CDR3 is TGTGCCAGCAGCGGCCGGAGCGGGGAGAATGGCTACACCTTC. It specifies CASSGRSGENGYTF.

This clonotype was observed a handful of times. V usage is TRBV11-2 and J usage is TRBJ2-5; weak D call: TRBD2 (6 bases). CDR1 and CDR2 (germline): SGHAT, FQNNGV. The germline V and J ends were trimmed by 5 bases and 0 bases, with 13 bases remaining between them. CDR3 size: 15 residues. The CDR3 sequence: CASSREIADQETQYF. CDR3 nucleotides: TGTGCCAGCAGCCGAGAGATAGCGGACCAAGAGACCCAGTACTTC.

CDR3 nucleotide sequence: TGTGCCAGCAGACAACAGGGCATTTACTACAATGAGCAGTTCTTC. Encoded protein: CASRQQGIYYNEQFF. The rearrangement links TRBV6-2 or TRBV6-3 to TRBJ2-1; a weak D match, TRBD1 (6 bases). This CDR3 is 15 amino acids long. Germline V gene lookup returns CDR1 MNHEY and CDR2 SVGEGT. V dropped 6 bases and J dropped 3 bases, with 15 bases sitting between them.

This clonotype has ten or more counts. V and J are TRBV28 and TRBJ1-5, with a possible D match to TRBD1 (5 bases). This CDR3 spans 17 amino acids. CDR1 MDHEN and CDR2 SYDVKM come from the germline V gene. V was cut by 6 bases and J by 2 bases, with 20 bases left in between. CDR3 loop: CASRHSTLGTGNQPQHF. Written as DNA, the CDR3 is TGTGCCAGCAGACATTCCACGTTGGGGACGGGCAATCAGCCCCAGCATTTT.

In its sample, this clonotype was seen many times. The V gene is TRBV12-3 or TRBV12-4, the J gene TRBJ1-1; D may be TRBD1 (6 bases). This CDR3 contains 16 residues. V lost 6 bases to trimming and J lost 4 bases, with 21 bases between them. CDR3 protein: CASRSAGESLSTEAFF. CDR3 in DNA: TGTGCCAGCAGATCCGCAGGGGAGAGCTTGAGCACTGAAGCTTTCTTT.

V gene TRBV28 combines with J gene TRBJ1-5, with 8 positions matching TRBD1. With V trimmed by 3 bases and J by 6 bases, 4 bases remained unmatched. Per germline, CDR1 MDHEN and CDR2 SYDVKM. There are 14 residues in the CDR3. CDR3 residues: CASSFPTGAQPQHF. The CDR3 region has the DNA TGTGCCAGCAGTTTCCCGACAGGGGCTCAGCCCCAGCATTTT.

The table lists this clonotype with many counts. The V and J genes are TRBV4-1 and TRBJ2-7, with 10 nucleotides matching TRBD2. CDR1 MGHRA and CDR2 YSYEKL come from the germline V gene. This CDR3 spans 18 amino acids. The V gene end was trimmed by 5 bases and the J gene end by 0 bases; junction bases not matched to a gene: 13. CDR3 DNA: TGCGCCAGCAGCTACAACCCGGAGCGGGAGGGACTCTCCTACGAGCAGTACTTC. Translated, it gives CASSYNPEREGLSYEQYF.

This clonotype occurred a few times. The chain employs TRBV23-1 and TRBJ2-7, with no clear D. TRBV23-1 carries the ORF label, with uncertain function. The CDR3 is 16 residues long. V gave up 4 bases and J gave up 1 base, with 17 bases separating them. CDR3 sequence reads: CASSPAGWTESYEQYF. CDR3 nucleotides: TGCGCCAGCAGTCCCGCCGGGTGGACGGAGTCCTACGAGCAGTACTTC.

The chain carries TRBV5-1 and TRBJ1-2; 7 bases map to TRBD1. Germline CDR1 is SGHRS and CDR2 is YFSETQ. Trimming cost V 5 bases and J 3 bases; bases outside gene matches: 4. This CDR3 is built from 13 residues. For the CDR3, the DNA is TGCGCCAGCAGACAAACAGGGGACTATGGCTACACCTTC. It codes for CASRQTGDYGYTF.

The table lists this clonotype with a few counts. V usage is TRBV10-3 and J usage is TRBJ2-4; D is perhaps TRBD1 (6 bases). The CDR3 extends over 15 amino acids. V lost 3 bases and J 0 bases, leaving 9 bases between the germline ends. In germline, CDR1 is ENHRY, CDR2 SYGVKD. CDR3 loop: CAISDQGIAKNIQYF. CDR3 DNA: TGTGCCATCAGTGACCAGGGGATAGCCAAAAACATTCAGTACTTC.

In its sample, this clonotype was seen a few times. This chain links TRBV7-2 with TRBJ2-7; the match to TRBD1 covers 7 bases. V shed 5 bases and J 2 bases; nucleotides not matched to a gene: 9. CDR3 length equals 15 residues. Per germline, CDR1 SGHTA and CDR2 FQGNSA. DNA for the CDR3: TGTGCCAGCAGCCCTAGGACAGGCCGACCCTACGAGCAGTACTTC. As protein: CASSPRTGRPYEQYF.

This clonotype was seen only a few times. V is TRBV6-2 or TRBV6-3 and J is TRBJ2-7; D possibly corresponds to TRBD1 (6 bases). V was clipped by 7 bases and J by 4 bases, with 17 bases between them. The germline CDR1 and CDR2 sequences are MNHEY and SVGEGT. The CDR3 contains 14 residues. The CDR3: CASTTGITRYEQYV. In DNA, the CDR3 is TGTGCCAGCACAACAGGGATTACCCGTTACGAGCAGTACGTC.

This clonotype was detected only a few times. The V gene is TRBV20-1, the J gene TRBJ2-3; D is uncertain. CDR3 length equals 13 residues. The V end lost 5 bases, the J end lost 4 bases, and 13 bases lay between the germline ends. Germline-derived CDR1 and CDR2 are DFQATT and SNEGSKA (reference sequence). This CDR3 reads CSAGGRSPDTQYF. The DNA of the CDR3 is TGCAGTGCTGGCGGACGGTCCCCAGATACGCAGTATTTT.

This sequence joins TRBV7-2 and TRBJ2-4; D perhaps matches TRBD2 (6 bases). The CDR3 contains 15 residues. The ends were cut back, 4 bases at V and 6 bases at J, with 16 bases in the middle. Germline CDR1 reads SGHTA; CDR2 reads FQGNSA. This CDR3 is CASSWTGGVANIQYF. The CDR3 DNA follows: TGTGCCAGCAGCTGGACCGGCGGGGTAGCAAACATTCAGTACTTC.

This chain uses TRBV12-3 or TRBV12-4 with TRBJ2-3; 8 bases match TRBD1. After removal of 5 bases from V and 6 bases from J, the junction contained 4 bases not matched to a gene. CDR3 size: 13 residues. CDR3 protein: CASSVQGADTQYF. DNA of the CDR3: TGTGCCAGCAGTGTGCAGGGGGCGGATACGCAGTATTTT.

This clonotype was found a few times. The chain carries TRBV12-3 or TRBV12-4 and TRBJ2-7, with 10 bases identical to TRBD2. There are 16 residues in the CDR3. With 1 base clipped from V and 4 bases from J, the junction kept 7 bases outside the gene matches. This CDR3 reads CASSLGLAGEGYEQYF. CDR3 coding DNA: TGTGCCAGCAGTTTAGGCCTAGCGGGAGAAGGGTACGAGCAGTACTTC.

This clonotype was counted only a few times. The chain employs TRBV7-9 and TRBJ1-5, with 7 bases that match TRBD1. The CDR3 length is 15 residues. The V gene's germline CDR1 is SEHNR and CDR2 FQNEAQ (reference sequence). After removal of 1 base from V and 3 bases from J, the junction contained 3 bases not matched to a gene. Here the CDR3 reads CASSLGTGLNQPQHF. The CDR3 DNA reads as TGTGCCAGCAGCTTAGGGACAGGCCTCAATCAGCCCCAGCATTTT.

In this sample, this clonotype turned up a few times. This chain joins TRBV12-3 or TRBV12-4 and TRBJ2-1, with 7 bases matching TRBD2. The CDR3 sequence is 15 residues long. V lost 7 bases, J lost 7 bases, and 13 bases stayed unmatched. The CDR3 nucleotides read TGTGCCAGCACTTCTGGGGGGGAGCGGTCGAATGAGCAGTTCTTC. Its protein product is CASTSGGERSNEQFF.

This clonotype was detected only a few times. This chain uses TRBV18 with TRBJ2-2, with 7 bases fitting TRBD1. V lost 4 bases and J lost 5; bases outside the gene matches: 10. The germline gives CDR1 KGHSH, CDR2 LQKENI. There are 16 residues in the CDR3. The CDR3 loop is CASSRHRGAGTGELFF. In DNA, the CDR3 is TGTGCCAGCTCACGCCACAGGGGCGCTGGGACCGGGGAGCTGTTTTTT.